This T cell receptor (beta chain) was found in a study of spatial heterogeneity in lung cancer. Notes on the study in general: Resection saw ubiquitous expanded tumor TCRs appear in blood more than follow-up did.

CDR3 length equals 14 residues. CDR1 is SNHLY, CDR2 FYNNEI, per germline. J gave up 6 bases and V 5 bases, and 7 bases lay outside the gene matches. In the library, each TCR cDNA molecule bore its own unique molecular identifier. TCRdb called the 5' RACE reads again in MiXCR, with one record for every CDR3 protein. The table has about 10,000 distinct CDR3 sequences, 3.7% seen once. This clonotype has just a few counts. Its antigen remains unidentified. Time point meaning: sample taken at primary tumor resection. Sequencing of whole RNA from tumor, nontumor lung or frozen PBMC involved no sorting. The input for sequencing was PBMCs, taken at surgery. The source of this sequence is a female donor with early-stage non-small cell lung cancer. The V call is TRBV2, the J call TRBJ2-1, with 7 positions matching TRBD2. The DNA of the CDR3 is TGTGCCAGCAGTACCGGACTAGGGAGCAATGAGCAGTTCTTC. This codes for CASSTGLGSNEQFF.